Described below is a single T cell receptor beta chain sequence and its context. Antigen specificity is unknown. The sample originates from a study of T cell repertoires in cytomegalovirus infection. About the study: Used in the study were CMV epitopes, some recently identified and HLA-C-restricted, others well-studied and HLA-B-restricted. It was the public TCR beta signatures that indicated both CMV infection and matching HLA type.

TCRdb re-analysed the reads in MiXCR, keeping a single row per CDR3 protein. The table has approximately 110,000 distinct CDR3 sequences, approximately 30% seen once. Whole-study results and caveats: Summed frequency of public TCR beta families distinguished CMV carriers with the relevant HLA. HLA-C-restricted CMV-specific TCR beta clonotypes were dominant in the ex vivo response.

Per the germline V gene, CDR1 is LGHDT and CDR2 is YNNKEL (reference sequence). This CDR3 region has 15 residues. Between the trimmed V and J ends, which lost 5 bases and 5 bases, there was a span of 16 bases. The starting material was CD8+ T cells from cultured PBMCs, obtained from culture after CMV antigen stimulation. This receptor was identified in a human donor in good health (CMV status not recorded). Some clones in this sample may be carry-over from other donors' samples. This chain links TRBV3-1 with TRBJ2-1; D is ambiguous. In nucleotides, the CDR3 is TGTGCCAGCAGCTACCCGGACGGAAGAAACAATGAGCAGTTCTTC. This gives the protein CASSYPDGRNNEQFF.